The 28 T cell receptor beta chains reported below all come from one sample, sequenced in a study of T cells in Graves' hyperthyroidism and ophthalmopathy. RNA transcripts were the template for amplifying TCR beta CDR3 regions. The HTBI primer set served for first-round RT-PCR of the TCR CDR3. TCRdb reprocessed the multiplex PCR reads with MiXCR, giving one entry per CDR3 protein. Here the sample spans about 410,000 distinct CDR3 sequences, more than 14% being singletons. Sequencing was done on a sample of blood. The receptors shown here come from a woman in her 30s with Graves' ophthalmopathy.

V is TRBV28 and J is TRBJ1-4; D not certain. Germline values: CDR1 MDHEN, CDR2 SYDVKM. The CDR3 is made up of 14 amino acids. V lost 8 bases to trimming and J lost 5 bases, with 15 bases between them. The DNA for the CDR3 is TGTGCCAGCGGGCCGGGAACATTCAATGAAAAACTGTTTTTT. It is translated as CASGPGTFNEKLFF.

This clonotype showed up many times. The chain has TRBV24-1 and TRBJ2-1; 8 bases fit TRBD1. Germline CDR1 and CDR2: KGHDR and SFDVKD. CDR3 size: 15 residues. Trimming cost V 4 bases and J 7 bases; bases outside gene matches: 8. CDR3 loop: CATSDVVTGGNEQFF. In DNA, the CDR3 is TGTGCCACCAGTGACGTAGTCACAGGGGGAAATGAGCAGTTCTTC.

This clonotype occurred many times. The J gene is TRBJ1-6, the V gene TRBV27; TRBD1 is a possible D gene (6 bases). V lost 2 bases, J lost 7 bases, and 21 bases lay in between. Germline V gene data show CDR1 as MNHEY and CDR2 as SMNVEV (reference sequence). The length of the CDR3 is 18 residues. CDR3 in DNA: TGTGCCAGCAGTTTACTGGCCGGGGGCCGTACTTACAATTCACCCCTCCACTTT. Translating gives CASSLLAGGRTYNSPLHF.

In this sample, this clonotype turned up many times. The rearrangement joins TRBV3-1 to TRBJ2-7; no definite D call. CDR1 is LGHDT, CDR2 YNNKEL, per germline (reference sequence). This CDR3 comprises 12 residues. V lost 1 base to trimming and J lost 1 base, with 2 bases between them. CDR3 region: CASSQGSYEQYF. The CDR3 nucleotides are TGTGCCAGCAGCCAAGGGTCCTACGAGCAGTACTTC.

In this sample, this clonotype turned up many times. V and J are TRBV28 and TRBJ1-5; D perhaps matches TRBD1 (5 bases). The germline V gene has CDR1 MDHEN and CDR2 SYDVKM. Deletions cut 3 bases from V and 0 bases from J, with 21 bases between. CDR3 size: 19 residues. CDR3 sequence reads: CASSFWGRWGVDSNQPQHF. As DNA, the CDR3 is TGTGCCAGCAGTTTTTGGGGACGGTGGGGGGTGGATAGCAATCAGCCCCAGCATTTT.

This clonotype was counted ten times or more. V is TRBV7-2 and J is TRBJ2-6; 7 bases line up with TRBD1. This CDR3 is 18 amino acids long. The germline V gene has CDR1 SGHTA and CDR2 FQGNSA. With 3 bases clipped from V and 0 bases from J, the junction kept 8 bases outside the gene matches. CDR3 coding DNA: TGTGCCAGCAGCTTGAGGGCAGGGGGTAGCTCTGGGGCCAACGTCCTGACTTTC. Residues: CASSLRAGGSSGANVLTF.

The table lists this clonotype with a few counts. The chain is built from TRBV19 and TRBJ1-5; D gene unclear. The CDR3 is made up of 14 amino acids. Trimming pared 6 bases from V and 5 bases from J, leaving 14 bases between. Germline lookup yields CDR1 LNHDA and CDR2 SQIVND (reference sequence). The CDR3 DNA reads TGTGCCAGTAGAAGCGTTGCTCGGGATCAGCCCCAGCATTTT. Translating it yields CASRSVARDQPQHF. Full variable domain (remainder filled in from reference TRBV19 and TRBJ1-5): DGGITQSPKYLFRKEGQNVTLSCEQNLNHDAMYWYRQDPGQGLRLIYYSQIVNDFQKGDIAEGYSVSREKKESFPLTVTSAQKNPTAFYLCASRSVARDQPQHFGDGTRLSIL.

In its sample, this clonotype was seen many times. The rearrangement joins TRBV4-1 to TRBJ2-3; 7 bases line up with TRBD1. CDR1 and CDR2 from the germline V gene are MGHRA and YSYEKL. The CDR3 covers 16 residues. V lost 2 bases, J lost 2 bases, and 7 bases stayed unmatched. CDR3 bases: TGCGCCAGCAGCCAACTAAGGGGGCGCATCACAGATACGCAGTATTTT. Its translation: CASSQLRGRITDTQYF.

Many counts were recorded for this clonotype. The chain combines TRBV5-1 with TRBJ2-5, with 9 bases lining up with TRBD1. Germline CDR1 and CDR2: SGHRS and YFSETQ. The J segment lost 4 bases and the V segment lost 0 bases, leaving 7 bases of the junction unmatched. The CDR3 loop spans 16 amino acids. The DNA of the CDR3 is TGCGCCAGCAGCTTGGTAGGGACAGGGATTGGAGAGACCCAGTACTTC. It specifies CASSLVGTGIGETQYF. Looking up the rest from reference TRBV5-1 and TRBJ2-5 gives the full variable domain: KAGVTQTPRYLIKTRGQQVTLSCSPISGHRSVSWYQQTPGQGLQFLFEYFSETQRNKGNFPGRFSGRQFSNSRSEMNVSTLELGDSALYLCASSLVGTGIGETQYFGPGTRLLVL.

In this sample, this clonotype turned up many times. The chain has TRBV24-1 and TRBJ2-1; 9 bases match TRBD1. The germline CDR1 and CDR2 sequences are KGHDR and SFDVKD. V was clipped by 4 bases and J by 6 bases; unmatched bases: 12. The length of the CDR3 is 17 residues. Here the CDR3 reads CATSDPTPGQGSNEQFF. The CDR3 DNA sequence: TGTGCCACCAGTGACCCCACCCCGGGACAGGGCTCCAATGAGCAGTTCTTC.

This clonotype has a handful of counts. The rearrangement joins TRBV7-6 to TRBJ2-2, with TRBD1 matching over 8 bases. V lost 3 bases to trimming and J lost 4 bases; unmatched junction nucleotides: 7. CDR1 is SGHVS and CDR2 is FNYEAQ in the germline V gene. CDR3 length: 16 residues. CDR3 in amino acids: CASSFGQGGLTGELFF. In nucleotides, the CDR3 is TGTGCCAGCAGCTTCGGACAGGGTGGACTCACCGGGGAGCTGTTTTTT.

A few counts support this clonotype. CDR3 residues: CASSPNSAGDEQYF. Written as DNA, the CDR3 is TGTGCCAGCAGCCCCAACTCGGCGGGGGACGAGCAGTACTTC. The chain joins TRBV7-8 to TRBJ2-7; 7 positions agree with TRBD2. J gave up 5 bases and V 5 bases, and 9 bases lay outside the gene matches. Germline CDR1 SGHVS, CDR2 FQNEAQ. This CDR3 comprises 14 residues. Drawing the rest from reference TRBV7-8 and TRBJ2-7, the complete variable domain is GAGVSQSPRYKVAKRGQDVALRCDPISGHVSLFWYQQALGQGPEFLTYFQNEAQLDKSGLPSDRFFAERPEGSVSTLKIQRTQQEDSAVYLCASSPNSAGDEQYFGPGTRLTVT.

This clonotype has a count of ten or more. V gene TRBV19 combines with J gene TRBJ2-6, with 10 bases fitting TRBD1. There are 19 residues in the CDR3. Germline CDR1 reads LNHDA; CDR2 reads SQIVND (reference sequence). The trim removed 5 bases at V and 1 base at J, leaving 11 bases unmatched. For the CDR3, the DNA is TGTGCCAGTAGTCCATGGGGGACAGGGGCCAAATCTGGGGCCAACGTCCTGACTTTC. Translation: CASSPWGTGAKSGANVLTF.

This clonotype appeared many times. The chain employs TRBV20-1 and TRBJ2-7; D gene ambiguous. Germline V lookup: CDR1 DFQATT, CDR2 SNEGSKA (reference sequence). The length of the CDR3 is 13 residues. The V and J ends lost 0 bases and 6 bases respectively, with 12 bases between them. The CDR3 nucleotides are TGCAGTGCTAGAGACAGCCCTGGGGTCGAGCAGTACTTC. The encoded protein is CSARDSPGVEQYF.

This clonotype was recorded at least ten times. This rearrangement joins TRBV7-6 to TRBJ2-2; TRBD1 aligns across 9 bases. J gave up 7 bases and V 5 bases, and 5 bases lay outside the gene matches. CDR1 and CDR2 from the germline V gene are SGHVS and FNYEAQ. The CDR3 covers 14 residues. CDR3 sequence: CASSRTGAVGELFF. The CDR3 DNA follows: TGTGCCAGCAGCAGGACAGGGGCGGTCGGGGAGCTGTTTTTT.

This clonotype was recorded many times. The chain links TRBV27 to TRBJ1-4; 8 nucleotides align to TRBD1. This CDR3 region has 15 residues. After removal of 5 bases from V and 7 bases from J, the junction contained 9 bases not matched to a gene. The germline V gene has CDR1 MNHEY and CDR2 SMNVEV (reference sequence). The DNA of the CDR3 is TGTGCCAGCAGTCCCCGACAGGGGAGTCTTGAAAAACTGTTTTTT. Amino acid sequence: CASSPRQGSLEKLFF.

This rearrangement joins TRBV3-1 to TRBJ2-1; 10 nucleotides align to TRBD2. CDR1 and CDR2 from the germline V gene are LGHDT and YNNKEL (reference sequence). This CDR3 has 15 amino acids. The J segment lost 4 bases and the V segment lost 2 bases, leaving 2 bases of the junction unmatched. CDR3 in amino acids: CASSQLAGEYNEQFF. The CDR3 coding sequence is TGTGCCAGCAGCCAACTAGCGGGGGAATACAATGAGCAGTTCTTC.

This clonotype occurred many times. CDR3 residues: CATSDPSTGSYQETQYF. The CDR3 coding sequence is TGTGCCACCAGTGATCCCTCGACAGGTTCCTACCAAGAGACCCAGTACTTC. This sequence joins TRBV24-1 and TRBJ2-5, with D possibly being TRBD1 (6 bases). The CDR3 totals 17 residues. Germline V gene sequence: CDR1 KGHDR, CDR2 SFDVKD. With 3 bases removed from V and 0 bases from J, the gap between germline ends came to 16 bases.

This clonotype was counted ten times or more. The gene calls are TRBV10-3 and TRBJ2-7; 7 bases match TRBD2. CDR1 and CDR2 (germline): ENHRY, SYGVKD. Germline trimming cut 4 bases from V and 2 bases from J; bases unmatched to any gene: 14. The CDR3 covers 17 residues. The CDR3 nucleotides are TGTGCCATCAGTGCGGTGTCGGGAGGCGCAGAACCCTACGAGCAGTACTTC. Translated: CAISAVSGGAEPYEQYF.

This clonotype was observed many times. The J gene is TRBJ1-6, the V gene TRBV7-9; no firm D call. Germline V gene data show CDR1 as SEHNR and CDR2 as FQNEAQ (reference sequence). The ends were cut back, 8 bases at V and 9 bases at J, with 11 bases in the middle. The CDR3 is 12 residues long. CDR3 amino acids: CASSLPLSPLHF. The CDR3 DNA is TGTGCCAGCTCCCTGCCCCTTTCACCCCTCCACTTT.

Ten or more counts support this clonotype. The rearrangement uses TRBV6-1 and TRBJ1-1, with TRBD1 identical over 8 bases. The CDR3 spans 12 residues. Unmatched junction bases numbered 4, after V lost 6 bases and J lost 7 bases. The V gene's germline CDR1 is MNHNS and CDR2 SASEGT. CDR3 residues: CASRTGTGEAFF. The CDR3, as DNA: TGTGCCAGCAGAACCGGGACAGGTGAAGCTTTCTTT.

Only a few counts were recorded for this clonotype. The chain employs TRBV10-2 and TRBJ1-3; no clear D gene. Germline V lookup: CDR1 WSHSY, CDR2 SAAADI. V lost 2 bases and J 3 bases, leaving 5 bases between the germline ends. This CDR3 has 13 residues. CDR3 nucleotide sequence: TGCGCCAGCAGTGAGAGTGGTGGAAACACCATATATTTT. It translates to CASSESGGNTIYF.

In this sample, this clonotype turned up a few times. One junction end does not reproduce the germline sequence, and a read error may be involved. The rearrangement joins TRBV11-3 to TRBJ2-1; D uncertain. This CDR3 is 12 amino acids long. The germline gives CDR1 SGHNT, CDR2 YENEEA. The CDR3 nucleotides are TGTGCCAGCAGCTTAGGAAACAATGAGCAGCTCTTC. This translates into CASSLGNNEQLF.

This clonotype was recorded many times. The rearrangement uses TRBV19 and TRBJ2-1; D perhaps matches TRBD1 (6 bases). The V end was cut by 5 bases, the J end by 3 bases, with 14 bases between. The germline V gene encodes CDR1 LNHDA and CDR2 SQIVND (reference sequence). There are 15 residues in the CDR3. CDR3 loop: CASSSGTSHYNEQFF. CDR3 nucleotide sequence: TGTGCCAGTAGTTCCGGGACAAGTCACTACAATGAGCAGTTCTTC.

This clonotype came up a few times. The J gene is TRBJ2-1, the V gene TRBV28; possibly TRBD1 for D (6 bases). This CDR3 has 17 amino acids. CDR1 is MDHEN and CDR2 is SYDVKM in the germline V gene. V was clipped by 5 bases and J by 3 bases, with 20 bases between them. CDR3 coding DNA: TGTGCCAGCAGTACTAAAAACCGGGACACCCACTACAATGAGCAGTTCTTC. Protein product: CASSTKNRDTHYNEQFF.

This clonotype has ten or more counts. CDR3: CASSGGSNQPQHF. The CDR3 DNA is TGTGCCAGCTCTGGGGGGAGCAATCAGCCCCAGCATTTT. V and J are TRBV18 and TRBJ1-5; possible D gene TRBD1, 5 bases. Germline CDR1 reads KGHSH; CDR2 reads LQKENI. CDR3 size: 13 residues. V gave up 6 bases and J gave up 1 base, with 7 bases separating them.

At least ten counts were recorded for this clonotype. CDR3 coding DNA: TGTGCCAGCAGGCCGGGGCTCACCGGGGAGCTGTTTTTT. Encoded protein: CASRPGLTGELFF. This sequence joins TRBV28 and TRBJ2-2; D may be TRBD1 or TRBD2 (5 bases each). The germline V and J ends were trimmed by 6 bases and 4 bases, with 9 bases remaining between them. CDR1 is MDHEN, CDR2 SYDVKM, per germline. The CDR3 contains 13 residues. Full variable domain (outside the CDR3, taken from reference TRBV28 and TRBJ2-2): DVKVTQSSRYLVKRTGEKVFLECVQDMDHENMFWYRQDPGLGLRLIYFSYDVKMKEKGDIPEGYSVSREKKERFSLILESASTNQTSMYLCASRPGLTGELFFGEGSRLTVL.

This clonotype was counted many times. The CDR3 loop is CATSDTAGSDYEQYF. CDR3 DNA sequence: TGTGCCACCAGTGATACAGCCGGGTCCGACTACGAGCAGTACTTC. This chain joins TRBV24-1 and TRBJ2-7; D unresolved. Germline values: CDR1 KGHDR, CDR2 SFDVKD. V was pared by 3 bases and J by 3 bases, with 14 bases between. The CDR3 loop spans 15 amino acids.